The sample holds one count of the clone carrying this T cell receptor (beta chain). As processed by the authors: How many nucleated cells were present was estimated from reference gene primer amplification. Sequencing used immunoSEQ multiplex PCR; TCRdb keeps in-frame clones, though not all of them. The V and J calls and clone size were taken over from that table, and D and trimming were inferred from the DNA. The data hold 100,000 or so clones, with just under 85% observed a single time. This specimen comes from a study of blood T cell repertoires in COVID-19. Background on the study: COVID-19 samples, acute and convalescent, were from the United States, Italy and Spain. The analysed material was cDNA or gDNA that came from T cells, B-cell-depleted T cells, or PBMCs.

This CDR3 has 16 amino acids. Germline V lookup: CDR1 KGHSH, CDR2 LQKENI. Trimming removed 5 bases from V and 2 bases from J; junction bases left unmatched: 7. The source is a woman between 65 and 79 years old with active or convalescent COVID-19. This chain joins TRBV18 and TRBJ2-3; 10 bases agree with TRBD2. The sequenced sample consisted of peripheral blood. The DNA of the CDR3 is TGTGCCAGCTCAGCGCTAGCGGGGGAGACCACAGATACGCAGTATTTT. The encoded protein is CASSALAGETTDTQYF.